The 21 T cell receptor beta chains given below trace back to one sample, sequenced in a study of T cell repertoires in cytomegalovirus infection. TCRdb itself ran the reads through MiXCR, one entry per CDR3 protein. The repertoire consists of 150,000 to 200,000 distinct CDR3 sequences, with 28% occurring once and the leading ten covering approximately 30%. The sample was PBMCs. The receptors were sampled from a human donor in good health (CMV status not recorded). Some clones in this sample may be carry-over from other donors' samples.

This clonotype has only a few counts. CDR3 in amino acids: CASSGLGGNLSNQPQHF. In DNA form, the CDR3 reads TGTGCCAGCAGCGGGCTAGGGGGGAACCTTAGCAATCAGCCCCAGCATTTT. The chain recombines TRBV7-2 with TRBJ1-5, with D possibly TRBD1 on 6 matching bases. Germline values: CDR1 SGHTA, CDR2 FQGNSA. The CDR3 extends over 17 amino acids. V lost 5 bases and J 0 bases, leaving 17 bases between the germline ends.

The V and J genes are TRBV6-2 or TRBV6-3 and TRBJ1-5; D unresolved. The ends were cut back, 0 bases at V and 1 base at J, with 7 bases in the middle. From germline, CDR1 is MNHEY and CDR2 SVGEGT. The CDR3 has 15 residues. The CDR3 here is CASSYSTGSNQPQHF. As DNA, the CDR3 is TGTGCCAGCAGTTACTCAACCGGGAGCAATCAGCCCCAGCATTTT.

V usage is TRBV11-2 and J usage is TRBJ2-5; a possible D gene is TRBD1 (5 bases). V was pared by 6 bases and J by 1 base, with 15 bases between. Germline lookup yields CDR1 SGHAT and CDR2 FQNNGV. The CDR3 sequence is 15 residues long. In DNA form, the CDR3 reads TGTGCCAGCAGTTTGCAGGGTATGGGCCAAGAGACCCAGTACTTC. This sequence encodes CASSLQGMGQETQYF.

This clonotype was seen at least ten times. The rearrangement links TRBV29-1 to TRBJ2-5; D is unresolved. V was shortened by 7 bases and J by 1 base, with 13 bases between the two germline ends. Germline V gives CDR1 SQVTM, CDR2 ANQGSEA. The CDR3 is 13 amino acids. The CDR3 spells CSALTSPQETQYF. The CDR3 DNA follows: TGCAGCGCTTTGACGTCACCCCAAGAGACCCAGTACTTC.

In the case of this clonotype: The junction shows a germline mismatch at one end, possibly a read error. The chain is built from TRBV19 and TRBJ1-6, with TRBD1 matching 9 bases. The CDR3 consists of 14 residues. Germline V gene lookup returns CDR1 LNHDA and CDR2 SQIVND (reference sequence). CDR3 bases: TGTGCCAGTAAGCACAGGGGGCGTAATCCACCCCTCCACTTT. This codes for CASKHRGRNPPLHF.

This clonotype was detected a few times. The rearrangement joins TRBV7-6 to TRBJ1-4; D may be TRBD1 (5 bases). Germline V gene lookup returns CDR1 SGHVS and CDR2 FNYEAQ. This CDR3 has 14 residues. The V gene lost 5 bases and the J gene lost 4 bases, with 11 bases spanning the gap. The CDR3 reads CASSPGRYNEKLFF. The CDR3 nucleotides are TGTGCCAGCAGCCCGGGACGGTATAATGAAAAACTGTTTTTT.

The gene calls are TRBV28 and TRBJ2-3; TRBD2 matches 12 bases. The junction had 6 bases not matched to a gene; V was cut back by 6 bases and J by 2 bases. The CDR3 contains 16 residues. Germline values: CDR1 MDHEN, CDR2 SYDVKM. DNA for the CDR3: TGTGCCAGCAGCGACAGACTAGCGGGGGACACAGATACGCAGTATTTT. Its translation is CASSDRLAGDTDTQYF. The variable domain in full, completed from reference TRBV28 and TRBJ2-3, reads DVKVTQSSRYLVKRTGEKVFLECVQDMDHENMFWYRQDPGLGLRLIYFSYDVKMKEKGDIPEGYSVSREKKERFSLILESASTNQTSMYLCASSDRLAGDTDTQYFGPGTRLTVL.

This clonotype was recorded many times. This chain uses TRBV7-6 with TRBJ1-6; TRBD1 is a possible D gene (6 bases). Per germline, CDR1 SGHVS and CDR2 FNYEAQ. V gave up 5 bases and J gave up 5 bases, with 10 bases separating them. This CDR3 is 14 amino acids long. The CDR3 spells CASSPTGNNSPLHF. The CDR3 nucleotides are TGTGCCAGCAGCCCCACAGGGAATAATTCACCCCTCCACTTT.

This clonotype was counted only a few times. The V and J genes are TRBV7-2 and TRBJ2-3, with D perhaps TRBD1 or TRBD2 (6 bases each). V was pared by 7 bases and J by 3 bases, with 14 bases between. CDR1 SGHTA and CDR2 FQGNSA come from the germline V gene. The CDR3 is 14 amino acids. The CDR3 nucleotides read TGTGCCAGCATCGTGCAGGGGAGGACAGATACGCAGTATTTT. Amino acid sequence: CASIVQGRTDTQYF.

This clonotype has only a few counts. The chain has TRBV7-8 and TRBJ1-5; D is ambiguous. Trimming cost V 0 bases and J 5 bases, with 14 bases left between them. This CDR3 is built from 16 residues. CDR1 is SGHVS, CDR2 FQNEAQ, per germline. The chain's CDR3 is CASSLASGIRDQPQHF. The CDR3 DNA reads TGTGCCAGCAGCTTAGCGTCGGGGATTCGCGATCAGCCCCAGCATTTT.

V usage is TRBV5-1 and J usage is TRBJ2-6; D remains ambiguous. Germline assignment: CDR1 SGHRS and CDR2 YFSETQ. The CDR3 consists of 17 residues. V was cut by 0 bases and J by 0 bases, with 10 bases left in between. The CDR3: CASSLGVESSGANVLTF. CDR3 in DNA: TGCGCCAGCAGCTTGGGGGTTGAGAGCTCTGGGGCCAACGTCCTGACTTTC. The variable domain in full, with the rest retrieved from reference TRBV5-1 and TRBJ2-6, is KAGVTQTPRYLIKTRGQQVTLSCSPISGHRSVSWYQQTPGQGLQFLFEYFSETQRNKGNFPGRFSGRQFSNSRSEMNVSTLELGDSALYLCASSLGVESSGANVLTFGAGSRLTVL.

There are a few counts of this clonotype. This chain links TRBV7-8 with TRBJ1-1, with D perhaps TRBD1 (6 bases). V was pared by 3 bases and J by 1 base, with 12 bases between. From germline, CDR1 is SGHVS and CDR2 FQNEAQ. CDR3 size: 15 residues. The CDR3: CASSFPQGANTEAFF. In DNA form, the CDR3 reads TGTGCCAGCAGCTTCCCACAGGGCGCGAACACTGAAGCTTTCTTT.

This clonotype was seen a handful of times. CDR3 nucleotide sequence: TGTGCCAGCAGTCCCCTAAGGGGCCAGAACACTGAAGCTTTCTTT. The encoded protein is CASSPLRGQNTEAFF. The V gene is TRBV12-3 or TRBV12-4, the J gene TRBJ1-1, with D possibly being TRBD1 (5 bases). CDR3 length: 15 residues. The V end was cut by 5 bases, the J end by 1 base, with 14 bases between.

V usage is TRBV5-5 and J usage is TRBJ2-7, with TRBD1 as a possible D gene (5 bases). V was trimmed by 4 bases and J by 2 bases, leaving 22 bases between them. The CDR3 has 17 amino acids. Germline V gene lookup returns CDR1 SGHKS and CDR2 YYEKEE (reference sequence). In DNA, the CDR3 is TGTGCCAGCAGCCGGGTGGCAATGCAGGGAACGACCTACGAGCAGTACTTC. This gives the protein CASSRVAMQGTTYEQYF.

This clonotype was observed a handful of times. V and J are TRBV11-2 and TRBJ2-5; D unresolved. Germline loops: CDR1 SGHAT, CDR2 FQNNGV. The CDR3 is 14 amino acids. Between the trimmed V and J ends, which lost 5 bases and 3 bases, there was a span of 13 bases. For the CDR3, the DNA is TGTGCCAGCAGCCCAGTGACTGAAAAAGAGACCCAGTACTTC. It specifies CASSPVTEKETQYF.

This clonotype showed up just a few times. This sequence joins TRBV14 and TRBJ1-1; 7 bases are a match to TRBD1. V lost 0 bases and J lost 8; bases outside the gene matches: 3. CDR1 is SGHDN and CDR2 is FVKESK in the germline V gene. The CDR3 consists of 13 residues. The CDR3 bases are TGTGCCAGCAGCCAAGATCTGGACAGGGAAGCTTTCTTT. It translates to CASSQDLDREAFF. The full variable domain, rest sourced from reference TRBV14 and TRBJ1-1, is EAGVTQFPSHSVIEKGQTVTLRCDPISGHDNLYWYRRVMGKEIKFLLHFVKESKQDESGMPNNRFLAERTGGTYSTLKVQPAELEDSGVYFCASSQDLDREAFFGQGTRLTVV.

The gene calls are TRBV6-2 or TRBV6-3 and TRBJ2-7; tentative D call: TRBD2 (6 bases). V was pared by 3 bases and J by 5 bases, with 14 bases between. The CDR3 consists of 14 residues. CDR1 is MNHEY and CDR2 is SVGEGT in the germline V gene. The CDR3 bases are TGTGCCAGCAGTTATGGAGGGCATGGCAACGAGCAGTACTTC. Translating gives CASSYGGHGNEQYF.

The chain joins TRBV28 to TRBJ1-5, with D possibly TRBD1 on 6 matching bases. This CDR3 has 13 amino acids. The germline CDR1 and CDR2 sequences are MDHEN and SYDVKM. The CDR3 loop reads CAMGASWGKPQHF. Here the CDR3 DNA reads TGTGCGATGGGGGCCTCCTGGGGGAAGCCCCAGCATTTT.

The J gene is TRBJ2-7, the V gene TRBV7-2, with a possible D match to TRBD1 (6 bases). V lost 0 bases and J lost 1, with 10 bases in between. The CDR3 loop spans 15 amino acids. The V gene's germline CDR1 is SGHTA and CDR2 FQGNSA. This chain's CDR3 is CASSLASGASYEQYF. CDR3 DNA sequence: TGTGCCAGCAGCTTAGCCTCAGGGGCGTCCTACGAGCAGTACTTC.

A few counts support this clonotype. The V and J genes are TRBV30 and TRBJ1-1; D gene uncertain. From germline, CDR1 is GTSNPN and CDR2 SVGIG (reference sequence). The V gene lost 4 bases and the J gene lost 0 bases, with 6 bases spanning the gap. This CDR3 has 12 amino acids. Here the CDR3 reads CAWTAMNTEAFF. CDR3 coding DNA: TGTGCCTGGACAGCGATGAACACTGAAGCTTTCTTT.

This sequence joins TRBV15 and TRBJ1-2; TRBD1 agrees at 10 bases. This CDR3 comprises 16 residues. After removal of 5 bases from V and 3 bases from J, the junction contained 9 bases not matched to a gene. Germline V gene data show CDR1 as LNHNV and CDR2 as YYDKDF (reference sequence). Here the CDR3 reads CATSPRDRGGDYGYTF. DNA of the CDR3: TGTGCCACCAGCCCCAGGGACAGGGGAGGGGACTATGGCTACACCTTC. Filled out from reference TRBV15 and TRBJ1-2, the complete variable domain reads DAMVIQNPRYQVTQFGKPVTLSCSQTLNHNVMYWYQQKSSQAPKLLFHYYDKDFNNEADTPDNFQSRRPNTSFCFLDIRSPGLGDTAMYLCATSPRDRGGDYGYTFGSGTRLTVV.